These 7 T cell receptor beta chains were all obtained from the same sample, sequenced in a study of cytomegalovirus exposure and HLA in healthy donors. In the PCR, 60 Vbeta and 13 Jbeta primers were used. Generated by immunoSEQ multiplex PCR, the TCRdb table keeps only in-frame clones and is missing some. The sample lists more than 80,000 clones, around 83% occurring once. The sample consisted of PBMCs. These receptors were taken from a female donor in good health and CMV-seropositive.

This clone was counted only a few times. This chain connects TRBV19 to TRBJ2-7; tentative D call: TRBD2 (5 bases). CDR3 length equals 14 residues. Trimming stripped 3 bases from V and 0 bases from J, with 9 bases between. CDR1 is LNHDA, CDR2 SQIVND, per germline (reference sequence). In nucleotides, the CDR3 is TGTGCCAGTAGTATCCGACGGGGCTCCTACGAGCAGTACTTC. Its translation is CASSIRRGSYEQYF. Drawing the rest from reference TRBV19 and TRBJ2-7, the complete variable domain is DGGITQSPKYLFRKEGQNVTLSCEQNLNHDAMYWYRQDPGQGLRLIYYSQIVNDFQKGDIAEGYSVSREKKESFPLTVTSAQKNPTAFYLCASSIRRGSYEQYFGPGTRLTVT.

The genes are TRBV5-8 and TRBJ1-5; D gene uncertain. Trimming left V 4 bases short and J 3 bases short, with 11 bases between. This CDR3 region has 14 residues. Germline V gene data show CDR1 as SGHTS and CDR2 as YDEGEE. The CDR3 sequence is CASSKRGSNQPQHF. CDR3 nucleotide sequence: TGTGCCAGCAGCAAGAGAGGCTCCAATCAGCCCCAGCATTTT. Combining the CDR3 with reference TRBV5-8 and TRBJ1-5 gives the whole variable domain EAGVTQSPTHLIKTRGQQATLRCSPISGHTSVYWYQQALGLGLQFLLWYDEGEERNRGNFPPRFSGRQFPNYSSELNVNALELEDSALYLCASSKRGSNQPQHFGDGTRLSIL.

The chain couples TRBV11-2 to TRBJ2-3; D not certain. The CDR3 covers 13 residues. V was clipped by 1 base and J by 8 bases, with 10 bases between them. CDR1 and CDR2 (germline): SGHAT, FQNNGV. In DNA form, the CDR3 reads TGTGCCAGCAGCTTAGGGGCCCTGGGTACGCAGTATTTT. This encodes CASSLGALGTQYF.

This chain uses TRBV13 with TRBJ2-7; no definite D call. Germline CDR1 is PRHDT and CDR2 is FYEKMQ (reference sequence). V was cut by 1 base and J by 0 bases, with 10 bases left in between. This CDR3 contains 15 residues. CDR3 DNA: TGTGCCAGCAGCTTAGTGGAGACGGACTCCTACGAGCAGTACTTC. It specifies CASSLVETDSYEQYF.

The V call is TRBV2, the J call TRBJ2-1, with 7 bases that match TRBD1. Trimming took 8 bases from V and 4 from J; bases not matched to a gene: 11. The CDR3 totals 15 residues. The germline gives CDR1 SNHLY, CDR2 FYNNEI. The CDR3 loop is CASAFGTDIYNEQFF. The CDR3 region has the DNA TGTGCCAGCGCGTTCGGGACAGACATATACAATGAGCAGTTCTTC.

The chain combines TRBV6-5 with TRBJ2-7; TRBD1 agrees at 8 bases. J gave up 7 bases and V 2 bases, and 10 bases lay outside the gene matches. Looked up from germline, CDR1 is MNHEY and CDR2 is SVGAGI. This CDR3 comprises 15 residues. The DNA for the CDR3 is TGTGCCAGCAGTTACCGGGACAGGTGGGCTGGAGAGCAGTACTTC. As protein: CASSYRDRWAGEQYF.

As concerns this clone: The same CDR3 is also encoded by other DNA sequences in this sample. The chain combines TRBV7-9 with TRBJ2-5; possibly TRBD2 for D (5 bases). The germline gives CDR1 SEHNR, CDR2 FQNEAQ (reference sequence). This CDR3 comprises 13 residues. V lost 0 bases and J 5 bases, leaving 7 bases between the germline ends. Here the CDR3 DNA reads TGTGCCAGCAGCTTAGCTGGCGGGGAGACCCAGTACTTC. It yields the protein CASSLAGGETQYF. The full variable domain, completed using reference TRBV7-9 and TRBJ2-5, is DTGVSQNPRHKITKRGQNVTFRCDPISEHNRLYWYRQTLGQGPEFLTYFQNEAQLEKSRLLSDRFSAERPKGSFSTLEIQRTEQGDSAMYLCASSLAGGETQYFGPGTRLLVL.